The clone carrying this T cell receptor (beta chain) was counted many times. Its antigen is as yet unknown. The use of genomic DNA as template underpinned the TCR beta VDJ and CDR3 profiling. TCRdb analysed the reads with MiXCR anew, one entry per CDR3 protein. The sample shows approximately 170,000 distinct CDR3 sequences, roughly 56% of them seen only once. This entry comes from a study of CD8+CD57+ T cells in acquired aplastic anemia. At the level of the study: On average, sorted CD4+ and CD8+ cells gave around 3 ug of DNA. The average read count for CD4+ cells in healthy donors was around 9.9 million. Study conclusions and caveats: Patients and controls shared approximately 28 CD8+ CDR3 sequences.

V lost 4 bases to trimming and J lost 6 bases, with 15 bases between them. This CDR3 region has 14 residues. CDR1 and CDR2 (germline): MGHRA, YSYEKL. The source is a human donor in good health, serving as a control. The sample comprised sorted CD4+, CD8+, or CD8+CD57+ T cells (not recorded which) from PBMCs. The chain combines TRBV4-1 with TRBJ1-2; D unresolved. The CDR3 region is CASSRPGVRNGYTF. In nucleotides, the CDR3 is TGCGCCAGCAGCCGGCCGGGAGTGCGGAATGGCTACACCTTC.